This T cell receptor beta chain derives from a study of blood T cell repertoires in COVID-19. Whole-study context: Sites in the United States, Italy and Spain provided acute and convalescent COVID-19 samples. T cells, B-cell-depleted T cells, or PBMCs provided the cDNA or gDNA that served as material.

As handled by the study authors: Using reference gene primer amplification, nucleated cell counts were estimated. Assay used: immunoSEQ multiplex PCR; TCRdb lists only in-frame clones, some missing. That table is the source of V, J and clone size, and D and trimming were worked out from the DNA. The sample has about 330,000 clones, around 83% seen once. The length of the CDR3 is 15 residues. From germline, CDR1 is MNHNS and CDR2 SASEGT. V shed 1 base and J shed 7 bases, with 14 bases lying between them. Input material: peripheral blood. The sequence was collected from a woman aged 50 to 60 with acute or convalescent COVID-19. The J gene is TRBJ1-5, the V gene TRBV6-1; D possibly corresponds to TRBD1 (5 bases). CDR3 in amino acids: CASSEERGKGQPQHF. DNA for the CDR3: TGTGCCAGCAGTGAAGAAAGGGGAAAGGGACAGCCCCAGCATTTT.